Listed here are 10 T cell receptor beta chains from one sample, sequenced in a study of CD4 T cells in lung cancer. Clones were sequenced by immunoSEQ multiplex PCR, and TCRdb holds only the in-frame ones, with some missing. The table shows a few thousand clones, with 74% occurring only once. The sample was lung tumor tissue. These receptors came from a man in his sixties with non-small cell lung cancer.

Written as DNA, the CDR3 is TGCGCCAGCAGCTTACTTGGCACTGAAGCTTTCTTT. Amino acids: CASSLLGTEAFF. This chain connects TRBV5-1 to TRBJ1-1, with D unresolved. Germline V gene sequence: CDR1 SGHRS, CDR2 YFSETQ. The CDR3 covers 12 residues. V gave up 2 bases and J gave up 4 bases, with 6 bases separating them. The full variable domain, its missing parts supplied by reference TRBV5-1 and TRBJ1-1, is KAGVTQTPRYLIKTRGQQVTLSCSPISGHRSVSWYQQTPGQGLQFLFEYFSETQRNKGNFPGRFSGRQFSNSRSEMNVSTLELGDSALYLCASSLLGTEAFFGQGTRLTVV.

The rearrangement joins TRBV7-9 to TRBJ2-1, with no clear D. There are 16 residues in the CDR3. Between the trimmed V and J ends, which lost 5 bases and 3 bases, there was a span of 17 bases. Germline CDR1 and CDR2: SEHNR and FQNEAQ (reference sequence). As DNA, the CDR3 is TGTGCCAGCAGCCCCAGCGACTCGTTGAACTACAATGAGCAGTTCTTC. Its protein is CASSPSDSLNYNEQFF.

The chain joins TRBV13 to TRBJ2-7, with 11 positions matching TRBD2. Germline V gives CDR1 PRHDT, CDR2 FYEKMQ (reference sequence). V was pared by 4 bases and J by 2 bases, with 10 bases of the junction left unmatched. The CDR3 runs 17 residues. CDR3 sequence (DNA): TGTGCCAGCAGCTCCCCACCGGGACTAGCGGTTGCCTACGAGCAGTACTTC. This codes for CASSSPPGLAVAYEQYF. The full variable domain, its missing parts supplied by reference TRBV13 and TRBJ2-7, is AAGVIQSPRHLIKEKRETATLKCYPIPRHDTVYWYQQGPGQDPQFLISFYEKMQSDKGSIPDRFSAQQFSDYHSELNMSSLELGDSALYFCASSSPPGLAVAYEQYFGPGTRLTVT.

This sequence joins TRBV15 and TRBJ2-7; 9 nucleotides agree with TRBD2. With 6 bases clipped from V and 0 bases from J, the junction kept 9 bases outside the gene matches. The germline CDR1 and CDR2 sequences are LNHNV and YYDKDF (reference sequence). This CDR3 has 16 residues. CDR3 amino acids: CATSPGRGGSSYEQYF. Written as DNA, the CDR3 is TGTGCCACCAGTCCTGGGCGGGGGGGGTCCTCCTACGAGCAGTACTTC.

This clone has more than one count but fewer than ten. The rearrangement links TRBV11-2 to TRBJ2-3, with 7 positions matching TRBD1. V was clipped by 3 bases and J by 4 bases; unmatched bases: 10. CDR3 length: 16 residues. Per germline, CDR1 SGHAT and CDR2 FQNNGV. This CDR3 reads CASSFRGRGGADTQYF. CDR3 DNA sequence: TGTGCCAGCAGCTTCCGGGGCCGAGGGGGCGCAGATACGCAGTATTTT. Complete variable domain (other parts from reference TRBV11-2 and TRBJ2-3): EAGVAQSPRYKIIEKRQSVAFWCNPISGHATLYWYQQILGQGPKLLIQFQNNGVVDDSQLPKDRFSAERLKGVDSTLKIQPAKLEDSAVYLCASSFRGRGGADTQYFGPGTRLTVL.

The chain has TRBV11-2 and TRBJ2-5; perhaps TRBD2 as D (5 bases). Looked up from germline, CDR1 is SGHAT and CDR2 is FQNNGV. The V end was cut by 5 bases, the J end by 4 bases, with 14 bases between. The CDR3 consists of 14 residues. The CDR3 DNA follows: TGTGCCAGCAGCCTCGGGGTAGAAGGAGAGACCCAGTACTTC. Translating it yields CASSLGVEGETQYF.

The sample holds a few counts of this clone. The chain couples TRBV19 to TRBJ2-1; 10 bases line up with TRBD2. CDR3 length: 14 residues. The germline V gene encodes CDR1 LNHDA and CDR2 SQIVND (reference sequence). Here the CDR3 DNA reads TGTGCAGTAAGGAGTGCTAGCGGGAGCAATGAGCAGTTCTTC. This codes for CAVRSASGSNEQFF.

The chain combines TRBV5-6 with TRBJ2-1; D is uncertain. V shed 4 bases and J shed 3 bases, with 8 bases lying between them. From germline, CDR1 is SGHDT and CDR2 YYEEEE. CDR3 size: 13 residues. This CDR3 is CASSLRNYNEQFF. The CDR3 coding sequence is TGTGCCAGCAGCCTTAGAAACTACAATGAGCAGTTCTTC. The entire variable domain, with the rest obtained from reference TRBV5-6 and TRBJ2-1, is as follows: DAGVTQSPTHLIKTRGQQVTLRCSPKSGHDTVSWYQQALGQGPQFIFQYYEEEERQRGNFPDRFSGHQFPNYSSELNVNALLLGDSALYLCASSLRNYNEQFFGPGTRLTVL.

The DNA for the CDR3 is TGTGCCAGCAGTGAAGGTGTTGGCAGGGCCAATCAGCCCCAGCATTTT. Encoded protein: CASSEGVGRANQPQHF. This rearrangement joins TRBV6-1 to TRBJ1-5, with D tentatively TRBD1 (5 bases). Germline V gene sequence: CDR1 MNHNS, CDR2 SASEGT. The CDR3 contains 16 residues. The V gene lost 1 base and the J gene lost 3 bases, with 13 bases spanning the gap.

CDR3 amino acids: CASSQGFSGANVLTF. As DNA, the CDR3 is TGTGCCAGCAGCCAGGGGTTCTCTGGGGCCAACGTCCTGACTTTC. The gene calls are TRBV5-5 and TRBJ2-6, with D perhaps TRBD1 (6 bases). V was cut by 4 bases and J by 0 bases, with 8 bases left in between. The CDR3 contains 15 residues. Germline values: CDR1 SGHKS, CDR2 YYEKEE (reference sequence).